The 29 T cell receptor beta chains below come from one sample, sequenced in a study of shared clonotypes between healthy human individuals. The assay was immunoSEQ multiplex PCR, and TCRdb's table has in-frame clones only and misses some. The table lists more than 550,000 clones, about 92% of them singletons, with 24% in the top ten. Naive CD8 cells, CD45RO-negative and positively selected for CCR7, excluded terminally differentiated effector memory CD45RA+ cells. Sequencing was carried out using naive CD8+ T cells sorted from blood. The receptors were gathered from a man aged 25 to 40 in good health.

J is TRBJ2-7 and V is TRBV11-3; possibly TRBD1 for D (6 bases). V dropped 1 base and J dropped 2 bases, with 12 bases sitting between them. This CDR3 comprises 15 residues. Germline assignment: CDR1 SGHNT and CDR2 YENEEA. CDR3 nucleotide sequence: TGTGCCAGCAGCTTAGCGGCAGGGGAGACCTACGAGCAGTACTTC. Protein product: CASSLAAGETYEQYF.

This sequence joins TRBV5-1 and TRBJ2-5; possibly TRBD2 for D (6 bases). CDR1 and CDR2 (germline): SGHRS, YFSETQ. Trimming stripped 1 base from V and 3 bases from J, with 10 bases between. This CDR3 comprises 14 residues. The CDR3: CASSLLGGKETQYF. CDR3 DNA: TGCGCCAGCAGCTTGTTGGGAGGAAAAGAGACCCAGTACTTC.

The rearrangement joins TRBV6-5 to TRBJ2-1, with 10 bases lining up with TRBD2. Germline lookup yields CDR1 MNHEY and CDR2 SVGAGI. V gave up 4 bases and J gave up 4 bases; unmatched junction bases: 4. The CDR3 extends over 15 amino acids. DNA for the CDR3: TGTGCCAGCAGTTCTCTAGCGGGAGAATACAATGAGCAGTTCTTC. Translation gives CASSSLAGEYNEQFF.

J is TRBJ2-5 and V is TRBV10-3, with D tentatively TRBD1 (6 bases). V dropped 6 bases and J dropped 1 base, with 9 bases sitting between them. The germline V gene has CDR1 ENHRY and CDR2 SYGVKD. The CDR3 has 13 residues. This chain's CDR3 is CAISPQGQETQYF. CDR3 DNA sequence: TGTGCCATCAGCCCACAGGGCCAAGAGACCCAGTACTTC.

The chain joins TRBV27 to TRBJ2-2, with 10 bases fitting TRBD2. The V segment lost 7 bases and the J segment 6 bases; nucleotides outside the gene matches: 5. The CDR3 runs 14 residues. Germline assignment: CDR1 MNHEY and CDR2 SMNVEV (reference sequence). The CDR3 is CASNTGLAPGELFF. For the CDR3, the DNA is TGTGCCAGCAACACGGGACTAGCGCCCGGGGAGCTGTTTTTT.

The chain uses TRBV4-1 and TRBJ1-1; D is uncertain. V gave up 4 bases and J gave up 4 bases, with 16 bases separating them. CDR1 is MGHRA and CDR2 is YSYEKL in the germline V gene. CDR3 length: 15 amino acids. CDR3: CASSPREGLGTEAFF. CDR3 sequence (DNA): TGCGCCAGCAGCCCGAGGGAGGGTTTAGGCACTGAAGCTTTCTTT.

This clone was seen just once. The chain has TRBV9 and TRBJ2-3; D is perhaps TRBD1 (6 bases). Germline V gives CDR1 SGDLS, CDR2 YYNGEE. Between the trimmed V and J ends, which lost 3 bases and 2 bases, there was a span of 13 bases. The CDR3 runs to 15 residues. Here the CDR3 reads CASSAHTGNTDTQYF. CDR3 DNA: TGTGCCAGCAGCGCACATACAGGGAACACAGATACGCAGTATTTT.

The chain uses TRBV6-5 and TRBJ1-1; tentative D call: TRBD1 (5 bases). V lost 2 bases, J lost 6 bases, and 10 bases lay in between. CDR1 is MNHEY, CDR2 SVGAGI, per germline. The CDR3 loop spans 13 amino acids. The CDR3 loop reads CASSYAGSPEAFF. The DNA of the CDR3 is TGTGCCAGCAGTTACGCAGGGAGTCCTGAAGCTTTCTTT.

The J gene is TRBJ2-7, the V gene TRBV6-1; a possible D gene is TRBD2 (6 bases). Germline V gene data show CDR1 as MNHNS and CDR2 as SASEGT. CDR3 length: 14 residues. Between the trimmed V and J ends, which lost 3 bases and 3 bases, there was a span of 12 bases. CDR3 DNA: TGTGCCAGCAGTGAGTTAGCGGCCAACTACGAGCAGTACTTC. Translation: CASSELAANYEQYF.

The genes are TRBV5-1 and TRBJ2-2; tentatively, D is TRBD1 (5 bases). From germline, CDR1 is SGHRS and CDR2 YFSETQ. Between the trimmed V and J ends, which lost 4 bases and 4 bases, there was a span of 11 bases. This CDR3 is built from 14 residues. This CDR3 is CASSGWGGTGELFF. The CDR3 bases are TGCGCCAGCAGCGGCTGGGGCGGCACCGGGGAGCTGTTTTTT. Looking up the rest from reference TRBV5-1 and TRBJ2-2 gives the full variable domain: KAGVTQTPRYLIKTRGQQVTLSCSPISGHRSVSWYQQTPGQGLQFLFEYFSETQRNKGNFPGRFSGRQFSNSRSEMNVSTLELGDSALYLCASSGWGGTGELFFGEGSRLTVL.

CDR3 nucleotides: TGTGCCAGCAGCCAGGAGGCCGGGACAGCAAATCAGCCCCAGCATTTT. Encoded protein: CASSQEAGTANQPQHF. This chain links TRBV4-2 with TRBJ1-5; 7 bases line up with TRBD1. CDR1 is LGHNA and CDR2 is YNFKEQ in the germline V gene. The CDR3 sequence is 16 residues long. With V trimmed by 3 bases and J by 4 bases, 9 bases remained unmatched.

CDR3 sequence reads: CASSQDIAYEQYF. The CDR3 DNA sequence: TGCGCCAGCAGCCAAGATATTGCCTACGAGCAGTACTTC. The rearrangement joins TRBV4-3 to TRBJ2-7; D gene uncertain. Trimming cost V 0 bases and J 2 bases, with 5 bases left between them. Germline CDR1 LGHNA, CDR2 YSLEER. CDR3 length: 13 amino acids.

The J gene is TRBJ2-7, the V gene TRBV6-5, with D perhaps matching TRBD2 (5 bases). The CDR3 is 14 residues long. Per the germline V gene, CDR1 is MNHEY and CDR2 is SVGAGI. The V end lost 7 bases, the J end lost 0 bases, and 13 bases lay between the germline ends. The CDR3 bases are TGTGCCAGCAATTTCGGAGGCCCCTCCTACGAGCAGTACTTC. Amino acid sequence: CASNFGGPSYEQYF.

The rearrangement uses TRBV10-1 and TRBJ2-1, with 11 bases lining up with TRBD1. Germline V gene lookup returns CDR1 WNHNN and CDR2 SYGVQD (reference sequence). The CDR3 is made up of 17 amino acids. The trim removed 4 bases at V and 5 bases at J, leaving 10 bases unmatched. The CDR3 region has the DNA TGCGCCAGCAGTGGTTTGGGACAGGGGGAGAGCGACAATGAGCAGTTCTTC. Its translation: CASSGLGQGESDNEQFF.

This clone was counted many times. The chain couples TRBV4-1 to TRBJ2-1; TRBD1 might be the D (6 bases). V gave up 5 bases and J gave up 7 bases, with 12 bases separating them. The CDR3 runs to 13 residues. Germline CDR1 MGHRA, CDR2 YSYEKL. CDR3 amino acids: CASSWTAANEQFF. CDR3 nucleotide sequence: TGCGCCAGCAGCTGGACAGCAGCTAATGAGCAGTTCTTC.

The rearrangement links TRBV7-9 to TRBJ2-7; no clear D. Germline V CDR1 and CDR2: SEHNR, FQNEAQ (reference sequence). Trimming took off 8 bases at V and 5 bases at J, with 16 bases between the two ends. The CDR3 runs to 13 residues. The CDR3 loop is CASSPPSGNEQYF. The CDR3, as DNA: TGTGCCAGCTCTCCACCCTCAGGCAACGAGCAGTACTTC.

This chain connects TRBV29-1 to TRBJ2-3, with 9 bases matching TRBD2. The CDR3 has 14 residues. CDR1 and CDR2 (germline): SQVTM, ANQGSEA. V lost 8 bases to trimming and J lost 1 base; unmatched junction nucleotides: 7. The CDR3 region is CSTSSGIGTDTQYF. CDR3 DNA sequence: TGCAGCACCTCTAGCGGGATTGGCACAGATACGCAGTATTTT.

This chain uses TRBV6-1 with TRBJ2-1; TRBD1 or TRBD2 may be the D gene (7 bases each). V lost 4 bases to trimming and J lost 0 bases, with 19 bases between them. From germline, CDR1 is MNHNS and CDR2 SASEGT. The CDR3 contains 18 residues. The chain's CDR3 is CASSVGYRGGGSYNEQFF. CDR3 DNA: TGTGCCAGCAGTGTCGGGTACAGGGGCGGGGGCTCCTACAATGAGCAGTTCTTC.

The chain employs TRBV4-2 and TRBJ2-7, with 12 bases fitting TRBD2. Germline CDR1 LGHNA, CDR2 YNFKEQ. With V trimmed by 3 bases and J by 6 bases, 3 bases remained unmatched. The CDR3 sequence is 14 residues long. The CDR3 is CASSQTSGSFEQYF. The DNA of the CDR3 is TGTGCCAGCAGCCAGACTAGCGGGAGTTTCGAGCAGTACTTC.

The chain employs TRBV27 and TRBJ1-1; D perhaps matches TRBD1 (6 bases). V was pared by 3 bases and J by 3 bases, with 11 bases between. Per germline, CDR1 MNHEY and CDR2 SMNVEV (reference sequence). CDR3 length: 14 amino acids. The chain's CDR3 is CASSLAQGYTEAFF. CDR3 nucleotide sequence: TGTGCCAGCAGTTTGGCCCAGGGGTACACTGAAGCTTTCTTT.

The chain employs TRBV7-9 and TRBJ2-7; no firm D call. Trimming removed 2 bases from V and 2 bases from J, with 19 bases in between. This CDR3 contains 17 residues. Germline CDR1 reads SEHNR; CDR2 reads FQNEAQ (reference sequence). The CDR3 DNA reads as TGTGCCAGCAGCTTAACCAAAGGGATCCTCCCAGCCTACGAGCAGTACTTC. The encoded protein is CASSLTKGILPAYEQYF.

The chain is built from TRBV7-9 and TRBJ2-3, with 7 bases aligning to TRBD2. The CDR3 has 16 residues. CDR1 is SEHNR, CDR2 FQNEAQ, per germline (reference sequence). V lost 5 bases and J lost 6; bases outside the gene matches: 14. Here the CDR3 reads CASSSLIAGGGDTQYF. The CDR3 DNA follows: TGTGCCAGCAGCAGCTTAATAGCGGGTGGCGGCGATACGCAGTATTTT.

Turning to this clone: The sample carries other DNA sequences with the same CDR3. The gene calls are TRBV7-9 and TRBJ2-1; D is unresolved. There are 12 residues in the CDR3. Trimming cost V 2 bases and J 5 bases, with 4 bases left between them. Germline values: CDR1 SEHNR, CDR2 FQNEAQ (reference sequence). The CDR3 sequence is CASSLTDNEQFF. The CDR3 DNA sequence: TGTGCCAGCAGCTTAACAGACAATGAGCAGTTCTTC.

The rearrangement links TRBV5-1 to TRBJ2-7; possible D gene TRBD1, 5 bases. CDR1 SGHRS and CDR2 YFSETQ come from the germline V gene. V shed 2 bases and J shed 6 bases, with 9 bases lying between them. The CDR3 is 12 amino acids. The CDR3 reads CASSLTGPEQYF. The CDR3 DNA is TGCGCCAGCAGCTTAACAGGACCCGAGCAGTACTTC. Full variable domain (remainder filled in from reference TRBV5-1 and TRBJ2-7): KAGVTQTPRYLIKTRGQQVTLSCSPISGHRSVSWYQQTPGQGLQFLFEYFSETQRNKGNFPGRFSGRQFSNSRSEMNVSTLELGDSALYLCASSLTGPEQYFGPGTRLTVT.

CDR3 sequence: CASSYRETDTQYF. The CDR3 region has the DNA TGTGCCAGCAGTTATAGGGAGACAGATACGCAGTATTTT. V is TRBV6-5 and J is TRBJ2-3, with a possible D match to TRBD2 (5 bases). Germline values: CDR1 MNHEY, CDR2 SVGAGI. Trimming stripped 3 bases from V and 3 bases from J, with 7 bases between. CDR3 length equals 13 residues.

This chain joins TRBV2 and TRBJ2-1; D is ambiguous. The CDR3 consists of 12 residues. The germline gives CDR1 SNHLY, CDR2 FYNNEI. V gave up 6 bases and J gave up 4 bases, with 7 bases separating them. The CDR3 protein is CASSSYYNEQFF. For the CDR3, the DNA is TGTGCCAGCAGCTCCTATTACAATGAGCAGTTCTTC.

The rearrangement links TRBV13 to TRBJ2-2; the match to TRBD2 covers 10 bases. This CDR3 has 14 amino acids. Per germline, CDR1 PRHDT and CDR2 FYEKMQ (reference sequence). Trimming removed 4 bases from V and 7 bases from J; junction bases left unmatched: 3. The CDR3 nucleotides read TGTGCCAGCAGCTCCGGGACTAGCGACGGGGAGCTGTTTTTT. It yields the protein CASSSGTSDGELFF.

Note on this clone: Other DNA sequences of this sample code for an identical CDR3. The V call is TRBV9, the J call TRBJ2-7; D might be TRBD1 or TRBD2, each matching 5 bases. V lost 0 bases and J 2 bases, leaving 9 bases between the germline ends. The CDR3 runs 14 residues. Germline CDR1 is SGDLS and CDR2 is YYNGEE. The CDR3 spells CASSVAGGTYEQYF. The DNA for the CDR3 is TGTGCCAGCAGCGTAGCTGGGGGAACCTACGAGCAGTACTTC.

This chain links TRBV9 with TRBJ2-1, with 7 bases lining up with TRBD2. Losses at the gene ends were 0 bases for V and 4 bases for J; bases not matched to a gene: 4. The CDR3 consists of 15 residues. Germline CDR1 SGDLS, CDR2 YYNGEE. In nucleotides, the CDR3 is TGTGCCAGCAGCGTAGCGGGAGGACCTTACAATGAGCAGTTCTTC. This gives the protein CASSVAGGPYNEQFF.